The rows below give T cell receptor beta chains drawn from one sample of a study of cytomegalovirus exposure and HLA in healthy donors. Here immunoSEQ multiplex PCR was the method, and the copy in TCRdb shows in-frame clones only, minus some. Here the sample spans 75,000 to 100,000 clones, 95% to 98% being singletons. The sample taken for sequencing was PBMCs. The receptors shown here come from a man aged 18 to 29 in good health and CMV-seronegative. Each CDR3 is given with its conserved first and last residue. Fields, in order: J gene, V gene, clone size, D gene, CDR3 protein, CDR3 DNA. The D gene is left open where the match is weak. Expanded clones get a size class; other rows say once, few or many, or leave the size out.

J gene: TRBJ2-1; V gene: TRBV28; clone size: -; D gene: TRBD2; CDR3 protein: CASSPGLAGVYEQFF; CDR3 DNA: TGTGCCAGCAGTCCGGGACTAGCGGGAGTGTATGAGCAGTTCTTC
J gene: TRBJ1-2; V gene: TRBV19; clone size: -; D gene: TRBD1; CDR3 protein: CASSGQGTNYGYTF; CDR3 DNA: TGTGCCAGTAGTGGACAGGGGACTAACTATGGCTACACCTTC
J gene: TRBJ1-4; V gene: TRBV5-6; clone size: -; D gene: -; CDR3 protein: CASSLGTFDNEKLFF; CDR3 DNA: TGTGCCAGCAGCTTGGGGACATTTGATAATGAAAAACTGTTTTTT
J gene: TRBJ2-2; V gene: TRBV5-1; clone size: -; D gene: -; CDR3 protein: CASSSHITGELFF; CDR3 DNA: TGCGCCAGCAGCTCACATATCACCGGGGAGCTGTTTTTT
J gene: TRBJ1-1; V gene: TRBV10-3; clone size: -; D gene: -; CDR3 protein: CAISENRGPNTEAFF; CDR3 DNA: TGTGCCATCAGTGAGAATCGCGGGCCCAACACTGAAGCTTTCTTT
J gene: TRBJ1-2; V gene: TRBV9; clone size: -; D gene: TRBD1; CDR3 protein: CASSPTQGDYGYTF; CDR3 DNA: TGTGCCAGCAGCCCAACACAGGGGGACTATGGCTACACCTTC
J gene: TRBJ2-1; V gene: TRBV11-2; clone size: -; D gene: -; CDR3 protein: CASSLGTDLYNEQFF; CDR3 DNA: TGTGCCAGCAGCTTAGGAACAGACCTCTACAATGAGCAGTTCTTC
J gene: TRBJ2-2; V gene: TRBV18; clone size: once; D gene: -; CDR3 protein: CASSPPRTVNTGELFF; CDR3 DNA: TGTGCCAGCTCACCACCTAGGACAGTGAACACCGGGGAGCTGTTTTTT
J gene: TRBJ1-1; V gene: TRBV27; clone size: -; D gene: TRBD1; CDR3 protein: CASSQLGQGLTEAFF; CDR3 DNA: TGTGCCAGCAGCCAACTGGGACAGGGTTTAACTGAAGCTTTCTTT
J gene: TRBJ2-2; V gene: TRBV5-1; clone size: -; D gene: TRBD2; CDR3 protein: CASSLGLAGNTGELFF; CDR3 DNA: TGCGCCAGCAGCTTGGGACTAGCGGGTAACACCGGGGAGCTGTTTTTT
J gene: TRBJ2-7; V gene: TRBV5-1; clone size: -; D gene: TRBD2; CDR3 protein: CASSLASGYEQYF; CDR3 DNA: TGCGCCAGCAGCTTGGCTAGCGGATACGAGCAGTACTTC
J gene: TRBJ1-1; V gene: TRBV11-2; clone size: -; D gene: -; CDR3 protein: CASSPGWGRAFF; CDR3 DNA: TGTGCCAGCAGCCCTGGTTGGGGCAGGGCTTTCTTT
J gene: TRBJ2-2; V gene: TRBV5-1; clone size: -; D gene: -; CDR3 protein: CASRGGQSTGELFF; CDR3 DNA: TGCGCCAGCAGGGGGGGACAGAGCACCGGGGAGCTGTTTTTT
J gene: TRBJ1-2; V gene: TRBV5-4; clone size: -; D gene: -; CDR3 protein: CASSKAGKLYGYTF; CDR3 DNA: TGTGCCAGCAGTAAGGCGGGAAAGCTCTATGGCTACACCTTC
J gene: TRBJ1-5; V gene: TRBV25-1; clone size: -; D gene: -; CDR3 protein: CASSESGGGSQPQHF; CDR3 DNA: TGTGCCAGCAGTGAATCGGGCGGGGGCAGTCAGCCCCAGCATTTT
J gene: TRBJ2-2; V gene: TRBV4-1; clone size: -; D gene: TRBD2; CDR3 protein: CASSQEIPLGREAISGELFF; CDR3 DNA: TGCGCCAGCAGCCAAGAAATACCGCTCGGCCGGGAGGCCATCTCCGGGGAGCTGTTTTTT
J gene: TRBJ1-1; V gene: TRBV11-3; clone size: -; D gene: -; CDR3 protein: CASSPGGPGYTEAFF; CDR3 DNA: TGTGCCAGCAGCCCCGGTGGGCCAGGGTATACTGAAGCTTTCTTT
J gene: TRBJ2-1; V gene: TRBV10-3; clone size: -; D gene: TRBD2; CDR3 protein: CAISGLTSEYNEQFF; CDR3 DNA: TGTGCCATCAGTGGACTGACTAGCGAATACAATGAGCAGTTCTTC
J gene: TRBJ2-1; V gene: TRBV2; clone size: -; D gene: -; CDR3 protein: CASSERSSAYNEQFF; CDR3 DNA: TGTGCCAGCAGTGAAAGGTCTAGCGCCTACAATGAGCAGTTCTTC
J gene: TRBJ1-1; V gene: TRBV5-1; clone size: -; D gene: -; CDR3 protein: CASSLDREAFF; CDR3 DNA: TGCGCCAGCAGCTTGGACAGGGAAGCTTTCTTT
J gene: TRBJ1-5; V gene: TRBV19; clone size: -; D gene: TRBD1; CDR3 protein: CASSISGTGRRGNQPQHF; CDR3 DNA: TGTGCCAGTAGTATTTCCGGGACAGGGAGGAGGGGCAATCAGCCCCAGCATTTT
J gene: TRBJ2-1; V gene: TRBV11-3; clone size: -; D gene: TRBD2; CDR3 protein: CASSIDGTKYNEQFF; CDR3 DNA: TGTGCCAGCAGCATAGACGGGACTAAGTACAATGAGCAGTTCTTC
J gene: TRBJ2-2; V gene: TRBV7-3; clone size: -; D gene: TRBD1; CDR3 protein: CASSLGTGTTGELFF; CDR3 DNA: TGTGCCAGCAGTTTGGGGACAGGAACAACCGGGGAGCTGTTTTTT
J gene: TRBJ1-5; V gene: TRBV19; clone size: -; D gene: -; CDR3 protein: CASIERGEWNQPQHF; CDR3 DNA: TGTGCCAGTATCGAACGGGGGGAGTGGAATCAGCCCCAGCATTTT
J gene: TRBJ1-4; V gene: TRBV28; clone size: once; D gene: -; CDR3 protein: CASSASPEDEKLFF; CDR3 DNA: TGTGCCAGCAGTGCCTCCCCCGAGGATGAAAAACTGTTTTTT
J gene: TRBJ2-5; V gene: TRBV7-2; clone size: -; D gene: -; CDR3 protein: CASSEGLPETQYF; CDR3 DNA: TGTGCCAGCAGCGAGGGACTCCCAGAGACCCAGTACTTC
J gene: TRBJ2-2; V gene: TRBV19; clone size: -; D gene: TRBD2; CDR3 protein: CASSPEFSGGTGELFF; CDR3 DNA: TGTGCCAGTAGCCCGGAGTTTAGCGGGGGCACCGGGGAGCTGTTTTTT
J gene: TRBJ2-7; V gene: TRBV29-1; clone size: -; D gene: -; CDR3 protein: CSVDTPGYEQYF; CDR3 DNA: TGCAGCGTTGACACTCCAGGCTACGAGCAGTACTTC
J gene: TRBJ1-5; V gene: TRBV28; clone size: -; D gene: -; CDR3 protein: CASSFQGVQPQHF; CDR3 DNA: TGTGCCAGCAGTTTCCAGGGCGTGCAGCCCCAGCATTTT
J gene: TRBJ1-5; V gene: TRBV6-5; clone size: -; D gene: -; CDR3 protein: CASGGGNQPQHF; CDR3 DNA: TGTGCCAGCGGGGGGGGCAATCAGCCCCAGCATTTT
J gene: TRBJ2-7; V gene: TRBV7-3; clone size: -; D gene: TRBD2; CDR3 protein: CASSAGLADEQYF; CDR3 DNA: TGTGCCAGCAGCGCGGGACTAGCCGACGAGCAGTACTTC
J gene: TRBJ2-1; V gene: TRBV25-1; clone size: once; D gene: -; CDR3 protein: CASSLTRTAIYNEQFF; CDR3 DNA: TGTGCCAGCAGTCTTACTAGGACTGCCATCTACAATGAGCAGTTCTTC
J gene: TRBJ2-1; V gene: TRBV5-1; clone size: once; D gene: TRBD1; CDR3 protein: CASSPDQGAYNEQFF; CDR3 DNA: TGCGCCAGCAGCCCTGACCAGGGGGCGTACAATGAGCAGTTCTTC
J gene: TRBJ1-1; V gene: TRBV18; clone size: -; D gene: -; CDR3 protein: CASSTSMNTEAFF; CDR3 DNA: TGTGCCAGCTCAACGTCTATGAACACTGAAGCTTTCTTT
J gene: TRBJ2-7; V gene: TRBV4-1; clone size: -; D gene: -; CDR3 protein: CASSQVEGSGYEQYF; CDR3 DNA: TGCGCCAGCAGCCAAGTAGAGGGTTCTGGCTACGAGCAGTACTTC
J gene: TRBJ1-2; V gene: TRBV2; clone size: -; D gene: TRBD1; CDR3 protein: CASRATGGVYGYTF; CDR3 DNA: TGTGCCAGCAGGGCGACAGGGGGGGTCTATGGCTACACCTTC
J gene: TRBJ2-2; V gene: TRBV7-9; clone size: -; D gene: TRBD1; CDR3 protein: CASSPKDRGDTGELFF; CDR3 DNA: TGTGCCAGCAGCCCGAAGGACAGGGGTGACACCGGGGAGCTGTTTTTT
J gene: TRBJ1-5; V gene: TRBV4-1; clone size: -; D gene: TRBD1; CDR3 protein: CASSQPQGLGGSSNQPQHF; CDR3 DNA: TGCGCCAGCAGCCAACCACAGGGGCTGGGAGGTAGTAGCAATCAGCCCCAGCATTTT
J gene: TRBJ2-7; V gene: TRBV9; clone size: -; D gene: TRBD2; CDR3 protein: CASSVASGTGEQYF; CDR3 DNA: TGTGCCAGCAGCGTAGCAAGCGGGACGGGCGAGCAGTACTTC
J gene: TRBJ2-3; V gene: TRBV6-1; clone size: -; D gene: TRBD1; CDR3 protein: CASTLTGSRMDTQYF; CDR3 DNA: TGTGCCAGCACCTTGACAGGGTCCAGGATGGATACGCAGTATTTT
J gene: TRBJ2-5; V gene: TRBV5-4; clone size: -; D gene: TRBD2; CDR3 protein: CASSLGLAGQEQETQYF; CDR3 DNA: TGTGCCAGCAGCTTGGGCCTAGCGGGGCAGGAACAAGAGACCCAGTACTTC
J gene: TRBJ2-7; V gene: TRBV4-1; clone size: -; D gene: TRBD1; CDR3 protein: CASSQSTGASSYEQYF; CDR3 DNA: TGCGCCAGCAGCCAGTCGACAGGGGCCAGCTCCTACGAGCAGTACTTC
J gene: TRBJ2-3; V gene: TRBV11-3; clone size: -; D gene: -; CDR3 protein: CASSPWGGGDTQYF; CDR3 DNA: TGTGCCAGCAGCCCGTGGGGAGGCGGAGATACGCAGTATTTT
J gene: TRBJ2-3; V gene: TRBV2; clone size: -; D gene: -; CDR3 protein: CASRSETGTDTQYF; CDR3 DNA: TGTGCCAGCCGGAGCGAGACAGGCACAGATACGCAGTATTTT
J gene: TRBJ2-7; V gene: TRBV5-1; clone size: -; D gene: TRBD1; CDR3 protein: CASSLGTVVYEQYF; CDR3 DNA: TGCGCCAGCAGCCTCGGGACAGTTGTCTACGAGCAGTACTTC
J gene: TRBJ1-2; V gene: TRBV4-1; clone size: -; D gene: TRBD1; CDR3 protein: CASSQIGTDAGYTF; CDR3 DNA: TGCGCCAGCAGCCAAATCGGGACAGATGCTGGCTACACCTTC
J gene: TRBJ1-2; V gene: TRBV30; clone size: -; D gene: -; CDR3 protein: CACLAVVSYGYTF; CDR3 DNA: TGTGCCTGCCTGGCGGTGGTATCCTATGGCTACACCTTC
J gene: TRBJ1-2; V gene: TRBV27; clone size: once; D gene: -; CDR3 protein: CASSDLGGTGYTF; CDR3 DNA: TGTGCCAGCAGTGACCTGGGGGGTACTGGCTACACCTTC
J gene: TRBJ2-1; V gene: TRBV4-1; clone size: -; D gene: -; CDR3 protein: CASSQAGRLGNEQFF; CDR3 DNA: TGCGCCAGCAGCCAGGCGGGGCGCCTGGGGAATGAGCAGTTCTTC
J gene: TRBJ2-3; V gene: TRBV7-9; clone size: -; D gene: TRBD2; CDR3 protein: CASSTTLAGVIHKGDTQYF; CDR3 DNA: TGTGCCAGCAGCACCACCTTAGCGGGAGTAATACATAAGGGAGATACGCAGTATTTT
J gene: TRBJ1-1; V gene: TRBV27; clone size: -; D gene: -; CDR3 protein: CASSLGLQGTEAFF; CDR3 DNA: TGTGCCAGCAGTTTGGGGCTTCAAGGGACTGAAGCTTTCTTT
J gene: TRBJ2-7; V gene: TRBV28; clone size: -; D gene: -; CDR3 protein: CASSFWTAYEQYF; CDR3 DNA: TGTGCCAGCAGTTTCTGGACAGCGTACGAGCAGTACTTC
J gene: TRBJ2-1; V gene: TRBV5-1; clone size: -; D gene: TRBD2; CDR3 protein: CASSLLAGGHEQFF; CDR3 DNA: TGCGCCAGCAGCTTACTAGCGGGAGGGCATGAGCAGTTCTTC
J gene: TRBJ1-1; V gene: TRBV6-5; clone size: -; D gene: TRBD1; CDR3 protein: CASSSQNRGTNTEAFF; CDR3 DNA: TGTGCCAGCAGTTCTCAGAACAGGGGTACGAACACTGAAGCTTTCTTT
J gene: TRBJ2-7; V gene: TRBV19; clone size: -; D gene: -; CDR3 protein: CASSITGNEQYF; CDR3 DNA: TGTGCCAGTAGTATAACAGGTAACGAGCAGTACTTC
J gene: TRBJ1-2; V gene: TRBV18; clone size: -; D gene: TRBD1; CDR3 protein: CASSPYPGTGLSGYTF; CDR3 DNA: TGTGCCAGCTCACCCTATCCCGGGACAGGGCTGAGCGGCTACACCTTC